This T cell receptor (beta chain) was documented in a study of T cell changes during pregnancy in multiple sclerosis. The V gene's germline CDR1 is MNHEY and CDR2 SMNVEV (reference sequence). The CDR3 loop spans 14 amino acids. The ends were cut back, 5 bases at V and 4 bases at J, with 14 bases in the middle. Repertoires were generated with immunoSEQ multiplex PCR, while TCRdb's copy carries only in-frame clones and drops some. The sample records tens of thousands of clones, roughly 92% being singletons. The V gene is TRBV27, the J gene TRBJ2-5, with D maybe TRBD2 (6 bases). The source is a female donor with multiple sclerosis, enrolled in a pregnancy study. The sequencing here drew on peripheral blood, taken in the second trimester of pregnancy. The CDR3, as DNA: TGTGCCAGCAGTCCCCGACTGGGGGGAGAGACCCAGTACTTC. Protein product: CASSPRLGGETQYF.